This passage covers 15 T cell receptor beta chains from one sample sequenced in a study of cytomegalovirus exposure and HLA in healthy donors. The study ran its PCR with 60 Vbeta and 13 Jbeta primers. The table came from immunoSEQ multiplex PCR; TCRdb's copy has only in-frame clones and leaves some out. The sample holds approximately 73,000 clones, about 64% seen once. The sample comprised PBMCs. All receptors derive from a man between 25 and 39 years old in good health and CMV-seropositive.

In its sample, this clone was seen a few times. The genes are TRBV20-1 and TRBJ1-1, with 8 bases matching TRBD1. The CDR3 totals 11 residues. Germline CDR1 reads DFQATT; CDR2 reads SNEGSKA (reference sequence). The CDR3 reads CRGQGGSEAFF. The CDR3 DNA is TGCAGAGGACAGGGAGGTTCGGAAGCTTTCTTT.

The rearrangement joins TRBV4-1 to TRBJ1-3; D gene uncertain. The germline V gene has CDR1 MGHRA and CDR2 YSYEKL. This CDR3 contains 15 residues. Between the trimmed V and J ends, which lost 0 bases and 2 bases, there was a span of 8 bases. The CDR3 is CASSQDPSAGNTIYF. CDR3 sequence (DNA): TGCGCCAGCAGCCAAGATCCGAGTGCTGGAAACACCATATATTTT.

A few counts support this clone. This chain joins TRBV29-1 and TRBJ2-5, with TRBD1 identical over 7 bases. Germline CDR1 reads SQVTM; CDR2 reads ANQGSEA. Trimming at V came to 6 bases and at J to 2 bases, leaving 6 bases not matched to a gene. The CDR3 runs 13 residues. Here the CDR3 DNA reads TGCAGCGTCCGGGGACAGCTGCAAGAGACCCAGTACTTC. As protein: CSVRGQLQETQYF.

V usage is TRBV27 and J usage is TRBJ2-7; TRBD1 matches at 8 bases. CDR3 length: 13 amino acids. Germline lookup yields CDR1 MNHEY and CDR2 SMNVEV (reference sequence). The junction had 4 bases not matched to a gene; V was cut back by 4 bases and J by 5 bases. The CDR3 region has the DNA TGTGCCAGCAGTTCGGGACAGGTGGACGAGCAGTACTTC. Its protein product is CASSSGQVDEQYF.

This clone was observed a single time. The chain links TRBV28 to TRBJ2-5, with 7 positions matching TRBD2. Germline V CDR1 and CDR2: MDHEN, SYDVKM. J gave up 9 bases and V 2 bases, and 12 bases lay outside the gene matches. The CDR3 is 15 amino acids. Here the CDR3 reads CASSLLAAPPGAQYF. CDR3 sequence (DNA): TGTGCCAGCAGTTTACTAGCGGCTCCTCCTGGGGCCCAGTACTTC.

V is TRBV19 and J is TRBJ1-3; D remains ambiguous. This CDR3 region has 15 residues. The germline V and J ends were trimmed by 5 bases and 1 base, with 12 bases remaining between them. CDR1 and CDR2 from the germline V gene are LNHDA and SQIVND (reference sequence). As DNA, the CDR3 is TGTGCCAGTAGTGAGTCTACTTCGTCTGGAAACACCATATATTTT. Residues: CASSESTSSGNTIYF.

The chain recombines TRBV6-1 with TRBJ1-5, with TRBD1 identical over 11 bases. Germline CDR1 MNHNS, CDR2 SASEGT. V shed 6 bases and J 7 bases; nucleotides not matched to a gene: 5. The CDR3 loop spans 14 amino acids. In nucleotides, the CDR3 is TGTGCCAGCAGGACCGGGACAGGGGGACAGCCCCAGCATTTT. Translated, it gives CASRTGTGGQPQHF.

This clone has just a few counts. The chain employs TRBV10-3 and TRBJ1-2; D possibly corresponds to TRBD1 (6 bases). CDR3 length: 13 amino acids. Trimming pared 4 bases from V and 0 bases from J, leaving 6 bases between. CDR1 is ENHRY and CDR2 is SYGVKD in the germline V gene. CDR3 sequence reads: CAISGTANYGYTF. The CDR3 nucleotides read TGTGCCATCAGTGGGACAGCTAACTATGGCTACACCTTC.

Details on this clone: The same CDR3 arises from other DNA sequences in this sample as well. The chain employs TRBV5-8 and TRBJ2-7; D not certain. Germline loops: CDR1 SGHTS, CDR2 YDEGEE. CDR3 length: 11 amino acids. Trimming removed 4 bases from V and 1 base from J, with 3 bases in between. CDR3 in amino acids: CASSPSYEQYF. CDR3 in DNA: TGTGCCAGCAGCCCGTCCTACGAGCAGTACTTC. The variable domain in full, completed from reference TRBV5-8 and TRBJ2-7, reads EAGVTQSPTHLIKTRGQQATLRCSPISGHTSVYWYQQALGLGLQFLLWYDEGEERNRGNFPPRFSGRQFPNYSSELNVNALELEDSALYLCASSPSYEQYFGPGTRLTVT.

In this sample, this clone turned up a few times. The chain employs TRBV28 and TRBJ2-4, with D hard to call. The V and J ends lost 6 bases and 6 bases respectively, with 9 bases between them. Germline values: CDR1 MDHEN, CDR2 SYDVKM. The CDR3 sequence is 12 residues long. CDR3 loop: CASSLLLNIQYF. In DNA, the CDR3 is TGTGCCAGCAGCCTCCTTTTAAACATTCAGTACTTC.

CDR3 bases: TGTGCCAGTAGCCGGACAGGAAGGCTGGAGACCCAGTACTTC. It translates to CASSRTGRLETQYF. The chain is built from TRBV19 and TRBJ2-5; 7 bases line up with TRBD1. J gave up 5 bases and V 6 bases, and 9 bases lay outside the gene matches. The CDR3 loop spans 14 amino acids. The germline CDR1 and CDR2 sequences are LNHDA and SQIVND (reference sequence).

The V call is TRBV19, the J call TRBJ1-2; 9 nucleotides line up with TRBD1. With V trimmed by 7 bases and J by 8 bases, 8 bases remained unmatched. The CDR3 is 13 residues long. Germline loops: CDR1 LNHDA, CDR2 SQIVND (reference sequence). Here the CDR3 reads CASNPRDREGYTF. The CDR3 bases are TGTGCCAGTAACCCAAGGGACAGGGAAGGCTACACCTTC.

This rearrangement joins TRBV2 to TRBJ1-1; 7 positions agree with TRBD1. Per germline, CDR1 SNHLY and CDR2 FYNNEI. V lost 7 bases to trimming and J lost 5 bases; unmatched junction nucleotides: 7. The CDR3 runs 13 residues. The CDR3 nucleotides are TGTGCCAGCACCTTAACAGGGGTGACTGAAGCTTTCTTT. Translating gives CASTLTGVTEAFF. The full variable domain, in which reference TRBV2 and TRBJ1-1 provide the parts outside the CDR3, is EPEVTQTPSHQVTQMGQEVILRCVPISNHLYFYWYRQILGQKVEFLVSFYNNEISEKSEIFDDQFSVERPDGSNFTLKIRSTKLEDSAMYFCASTLTGVTEAFFGQGTRLTVV.

The rearrangement links TRBV5-6 to TRBJ2-7; TRBD2 matches at 11 bases. Germline lookup yields CDR1 SGHDT and CDR2 YYEEEE. V was pared by 6 bases and J by 0 bases, with 5 bases of the junction left unmatched. The CDR3 extends over 15 amino acids. The CDR3 DNA follows: TGTGCCAGCACCCCGACTAGCGGGATCTCCTACGAGCAGTACTTC. This translates into CASTPTSGISYEQYF.

The gene calls are TRBV5-5 and TRBJ2-5; 12 bases map to TRBD1. Unmatched junction bases numbered 9, after V lost 1 base and J lost 5 bases. This CDR3 spans 17 amino acids. Germline-derived CDR1 and CDR2 are SGHKS and YYEKEE (reference sequence). The CDR3 is CASSLSMGQGAGETQYF. The DNA for the CDR3 is TGTGCCAGCAGCTTGTCGATGGGACAGGGGGCAGGGGAGACCCAGTACTTC.